The clone carrying this TCR beta chain was seen only once. Its specificity is unknown. Assay used: immunoSEQ multiplex PCR; TCRdb lists only in-frame clones, some missing. The sample consists of 120,000 to 150,000 clones, about 90% of them appearing once. These data are taken from a study of CD4+ T cells in melanoma. General study results and limits: A reported correlation linked neoantigen-specific CD4+ T cells to CD8+, macrophage and B cell function. In melanoma, neoantigen-specific CD4+ T cells reportedly differed in differentiation state.

The sequence was obtained from a human donor with melanoma.

The CDR3 spells CASSLWGLAGDEQYF. CDR3 coding DNA: TGTGCCAGCAGCTTATGGGGACTAGCGGGGGACGAGCAGTACTTC. V and J are TRBV7-3 and TRBJ2-7; TRBD2 matches 14 bases. CDR1 and CDR2 from the germline V gene are SGHTA and FQGTGA. V shed 2 bases, J shed 5 bases, and the junction held 2 bases outside the gene matches. CDR3 length: 15 residues. Combining the CDR3 with reference TRBV7-3 and TRBJ2-7 gives the whole variable domain GAGVSQTPSNKVTEKGKYVELRCDPISGHTALYWYRQSLGQGPEFLIYFQGTGAADDSGLPNDRFFAVRPEGSVSTLKIQRTERGDSAVYLCASSLWGLAGDEQYFGPGTRLTVT.